Listed below are T cell receptor beta chains from one sample, sequenced in a study of T cell responses to AZD1222 COVID-19 vaccine. Using immunoSEQ multiplex PCR, the repertoire was profiled, and TCRdb retains in-frame clones only, with some absent. The table has over 100,000 clones, around 84% seen once. The source material was peripheral blood, sampled on day 0 of AZD1222 vaccination. All receptors come from an adult in good health. The CDR3 runs from the conserved cysteine through the conserved F or W. Fields, in order: J gene, clone size, V gene, D gene, CDR3 DNA, CDR3 protein. A D gene is named only where the DNA matches it firmly. Size values are once, few and many counts, or a class for expanded clones, and some rows have none.

>TRBJ1-6|.|TRBV9|.
TGTGCCAGCAGCGTGAGGGGGTTTGATAATTCACCCCTCCACTTT
CASSVRGFDNSPLHF
>TRBJ1-1|many|TRBV6-5|.
TGTGCCAGCAGTCGAGGGTTTGACACTGAAGCTTTCTTT
CASSRGFDTEAFF
>TRBJ2-1|.|TRBV14|TRBD2
TGTGCCAGCAGCCACCGTGGACTAGCGGGGGCCTCCTACAATGAGCAGTTCTTC
CASSHRGLAGASYNEQFF
>TRBJ2-1|.|TRBV6-5|TRBD2
TGTGCCAGCGGCTCCAGCGGGATGTACAATGAGCAGTTCTTC
CASGSSGMYNEQFF
>TRBJ1-1|.|TRBV7-2|.
TGTGCCAGCAGCTTAGCTACTGAAGCTTTCTTT
CASSLATEAFF
>TRBJ1-2|.|TRBV19|.
TGTGCCAGTAGTCCTGGGAACTATGGCTACACCTTC
CASSPGNYGYTF
>TRBJ1-1|.|TRBV4-1|.
TGCGCCAGCAGCCAAGTTATTGGCGGGAACACTGAAGCTTTCTTT
CASSQVIGGNTEAFF
>TRBJ1-2|.|TRBV3-1/TRBV3-2|.
TGTGCCAGCAGCCTTGCGGGGCCAGGCCACTATGGCTACACCTTC
CASSLAGPGHYGYTF
>TRBJ1-1|.|TRBV5-1|TRBD1
TGCGCCAGCAGCCTGGGGACAGACCCTCGGGACACTGAAGCTTTCTTT
CASSLGTDPRDTEAFF
>TRBJ1-5|.|TRBV7-9|TRBD1
TGTGCCAGCAGCCCTACAGGGGGCCATCAGCCCCAGCATTTT
CASSPTGGHQPQHF
>TRBJ2-7|.|TRBV2|.
TGTGCCAGCAGTCTATCACGGGACGGCGAGCAGTACTTC
CASSLSRDGEQYF
>TRBJ2-3|.|TRBV7-2|.
TGTGCCAGCAGCTGGGGCGGGGATACGCAGTATTTT
CASSWGGDTQYF
>TRBJ1-1|few|TRBV3-1/TRBV3-2|TRBD1
TGTGCCAGCAGCCAAGTGTCCTTGTGGGGACAGGGCACTGAAGCTTTCTTT
CASSQVSLWGQGTEAFF
>TRBJ2-1|.|TRBV28|TRBD2
TGTGCCAGCAGTTTCCCGGGACTAGCGACTGAGAGCTCCTACAATGAGCAGTTCTTC
CASSFPGLATESSYNEQFF
>TRBJ2-7|.|TRBV7-9|TRBD2
TGTGCCAGCAGCCAGACTAGCGGGGTTAGCTCCTACGAGCAGTACTTC
CASSQTSGVSSYEQYF
>TRBJ2-3|once|TRBV20-1|.
TGCAGTGCTAGTCCGGGGCCTTCTCGGGATACGCAGTATTTT
CSASPGPSRDTQYF
>TRBJ2-3|.|TRBV6-2/TRBV6-3|TRBD2
TGTGCCAGCAGCCCGACTAGCGGGGGTCAAGATACGCAGTATTTT
CASSPTSGGQDTQYF
>TRBJ2-5|few|TRBV3-1/TRBV3-2|TRBD2
TGTGCCAGCTGGGAGCGGGGGCCATGGGAGACCCAGTACTTC
CASWERGPWETQYF
>TRBJ1-2|.|TRBV7-3|TRBD1
TGTGCCAGCAGCGAACAGGGGGCCGCCTCCAGGGATGGCTACACCTTC
CASSEQGAASRDGYTF
>TRBJ2-1|.|TRBV30|TRBD2
TGTGCCTGGAGCGCCGGGACTAGCGAGTACAATGAGCAGTTCTTC
CAWSAGTSEYNEQFF
>TRBJ2-7|.|TRBV27|.
TGTGCCAGCAGTTATAAAGTGGGTTACGAGCAGTACTTC
CASSYKVGYEQYF
>TRBJ2-3|.|TRBV28|TRBD2
TGTGCCAGCAGTTTTGGTCATATCGTCCCGACTAGCGGGAGGGCCCTCTTCACAGATACGCAGTATTTT
CASSFGHIVPTSGRALFTDTQYF
>TRBJ1-2|.|TRBV5-4|TRBD1
TGTGCCAGCAGCTTCCGGACAGGGGGCAACTATGGCTACACCTTC
CASSFRTGGNYGYTF
>TRBJ2-1|once|TRBV10-3|.
TGTGCCCCCAACCCACATGAGCAGTTCTTC
CAPNPHEQFF
>TRBJ1-4|few|TRBV4-3|.
TGCGCCAGCAGCTTTCTTAGATCGGGGGTAAATGAAAAACTGTTTTTT
CASSFLRSGVNEKLFF
>TRBJ1-1|.|TRBV11-2|.
TGTGCCAGCAGCCGCCTTGGGGGGTCGCCCACTGAAGCTTTCTTT
CASSRLGGSPTEAFF
>TRBJ2-1|.|TRBV29-1|.
TGCAGCGTTGAAGATCCCTCAGGTTCCGTATACAATGAGCAGTTCTTC
CSVEDPSGSVYNEQFF
>TRBJ2-1|few|TRBV4-1|.
TGCGCCAGCAGCCAAGGGGCGCTAAGGTCCTACAATGAGCAGTTCTTC
CASSQGALRSYNEQFF
>TRBJ1-2|.|TRBV3-1/TRBV3-2|TRBD1
TGTGCCAGCAGCCCCAGGGGGCTGGGCTACACCTTC
CASSPRGLGYTF
>TRBJ1-2|.|TRBV10-1|.
TGCGCCAGCAGTGGGGACACGACCTATGGCTACACCTTC
CASSGDTTYGYTF
>TRBJ2-3|.|TRBV11-2|TRBD1
TGTGCCAGCAGCCCCGGGAAGGGACAGGGGGCGCAGGATACGCAGTATTTT
CASSPGKGQGAQDTQYF
>TRBJ2-5|.|TRBV6-2/TRBV6-3|TRBD2
TGTGCCAGCAGTCGGCGCGGGGGACAGACCCAGTACTTC
CASSRRGGQTQYF